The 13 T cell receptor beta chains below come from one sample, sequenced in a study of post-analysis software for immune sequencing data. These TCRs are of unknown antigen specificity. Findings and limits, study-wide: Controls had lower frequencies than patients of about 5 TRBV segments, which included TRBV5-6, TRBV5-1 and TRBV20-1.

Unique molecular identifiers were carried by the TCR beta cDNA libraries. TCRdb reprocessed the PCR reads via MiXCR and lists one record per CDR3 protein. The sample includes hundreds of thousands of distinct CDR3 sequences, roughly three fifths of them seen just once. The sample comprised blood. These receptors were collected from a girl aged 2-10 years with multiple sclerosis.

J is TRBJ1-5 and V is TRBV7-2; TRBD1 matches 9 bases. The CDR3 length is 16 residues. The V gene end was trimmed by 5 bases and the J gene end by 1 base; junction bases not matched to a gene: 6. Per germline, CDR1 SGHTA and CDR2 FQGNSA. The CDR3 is CASSHWTGDSNQPQHF. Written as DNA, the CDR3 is TGTGCCAGCAGCCATTGGACAGGGGACAGCAATCAGCCCCAGCATTTT. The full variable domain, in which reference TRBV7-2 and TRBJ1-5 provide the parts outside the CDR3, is GAGVSQSPSNKVTEKGKDVELRCDPISGHTALYWYRQSLGQGLEFLIYFQGNSAPDKSGLPSDRFSAERTGGSVSTLTIQRTQQEDSAVYLCASSHWTGDSNQPQHFGDGTRLSIL.

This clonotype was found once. DNA of the CDR3: TGTGCCTGGAGTTCGGGGCCGGGAAAAGCTTTCTTT. It translates to CAWSSGPGKAFF. The genes are TRBV30 and TRBJ1-1, with D perhaps TRBD1 (5 bases). In germline, CDR1 is GTSNPN, CDR2 SVGIG (reference sequence). This CDR3 is built from 12 residues. V gave up 2 bases and J gave up 9 bases, with 13 bases separating them.

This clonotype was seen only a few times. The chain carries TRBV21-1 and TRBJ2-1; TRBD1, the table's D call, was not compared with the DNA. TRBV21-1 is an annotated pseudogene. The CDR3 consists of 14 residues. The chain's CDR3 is CASRGDRSYNEQFF. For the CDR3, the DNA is TGTGCCAGCAGGGGGGACAGGAGTTACAATGAGCAGTTCTTC.

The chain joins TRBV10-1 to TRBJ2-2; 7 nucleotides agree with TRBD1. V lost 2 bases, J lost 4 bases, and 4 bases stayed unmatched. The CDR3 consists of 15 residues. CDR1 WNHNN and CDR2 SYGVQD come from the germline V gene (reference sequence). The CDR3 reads CASSELAGGTGELFF. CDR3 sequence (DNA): TGCGCCAGCAGTGAGCTGGCAGGGGGCACCGGGGAGCTGTTTTTT.

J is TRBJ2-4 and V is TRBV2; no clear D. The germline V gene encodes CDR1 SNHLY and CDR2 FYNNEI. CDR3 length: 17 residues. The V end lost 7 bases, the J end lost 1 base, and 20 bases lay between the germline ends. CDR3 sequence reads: CASKGYNDVAAKNIQYF. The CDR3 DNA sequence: TGTGCCAGCAAAGGTTATAACGACGTGGCGGCCAAAAACATTCAGTACTTC.

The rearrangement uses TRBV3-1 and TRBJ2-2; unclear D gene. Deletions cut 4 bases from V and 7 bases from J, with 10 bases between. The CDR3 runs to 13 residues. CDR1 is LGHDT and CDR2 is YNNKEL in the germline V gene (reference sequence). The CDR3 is CASSRFSGGELFF. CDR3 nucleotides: TGTGCCAGCAGCCGGTTTTCAGGCGGGGAGCTGTTTTTT.

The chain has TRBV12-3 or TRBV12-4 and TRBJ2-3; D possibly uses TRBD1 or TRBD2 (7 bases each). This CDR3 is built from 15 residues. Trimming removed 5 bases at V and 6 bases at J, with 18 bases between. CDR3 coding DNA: TGTGCCAGCAGTCCGACAGGGAGGGGGCCCGATACGCAGTATTTT. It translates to CASSPTGRGPDTQYF.

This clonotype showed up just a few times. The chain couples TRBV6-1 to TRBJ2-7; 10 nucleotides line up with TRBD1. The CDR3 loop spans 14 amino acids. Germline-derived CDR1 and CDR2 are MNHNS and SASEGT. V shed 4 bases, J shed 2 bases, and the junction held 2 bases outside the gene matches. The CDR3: CASSAGQGTYEQYF. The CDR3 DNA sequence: TGTGCCAGCAGTGCGGGACAGGGGACCTACGAGCAGTACTTC.

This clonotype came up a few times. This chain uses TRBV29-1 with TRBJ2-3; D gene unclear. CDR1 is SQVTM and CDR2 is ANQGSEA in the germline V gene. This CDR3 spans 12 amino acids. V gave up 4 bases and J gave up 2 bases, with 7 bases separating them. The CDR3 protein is CSVGDPTDTQYF. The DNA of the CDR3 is TGCAGCGTTGGAGACCCCACAGATACGCAGTATTTT.

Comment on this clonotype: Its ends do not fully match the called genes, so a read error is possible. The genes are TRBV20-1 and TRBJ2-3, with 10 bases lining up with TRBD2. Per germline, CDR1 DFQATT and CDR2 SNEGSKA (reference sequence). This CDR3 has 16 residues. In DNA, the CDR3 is TGCAGTGCTGAAGGAAGAGCGGGGGGGCTGTCAGATACGCGGTATTTT. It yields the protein CSAEGRAGGLSDTRYF.

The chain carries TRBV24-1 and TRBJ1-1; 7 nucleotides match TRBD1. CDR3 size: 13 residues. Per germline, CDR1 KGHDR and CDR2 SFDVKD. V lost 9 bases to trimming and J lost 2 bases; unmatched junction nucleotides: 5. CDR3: CATQQGLNTEAFF. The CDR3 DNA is TGTGCCACCCAACAGGGGCTAAACACTGAAGCTTTCTTT.

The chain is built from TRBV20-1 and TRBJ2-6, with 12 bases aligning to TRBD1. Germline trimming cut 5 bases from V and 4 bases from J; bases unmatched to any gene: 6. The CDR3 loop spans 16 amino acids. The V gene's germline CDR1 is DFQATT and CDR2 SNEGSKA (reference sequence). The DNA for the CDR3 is TGCAGTGCTTCCGGGACAGGGGGCTCCGGGGCCAACGTCCTGACTTTC. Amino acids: CSASGTGGSGANVLTF.

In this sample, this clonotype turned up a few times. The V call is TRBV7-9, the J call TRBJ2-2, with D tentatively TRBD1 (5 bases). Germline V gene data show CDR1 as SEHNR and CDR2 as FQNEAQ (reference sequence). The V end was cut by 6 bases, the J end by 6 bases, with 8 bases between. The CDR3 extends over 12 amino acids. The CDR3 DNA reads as TGTGCCAGCAGTCTAGGGGCCGGGGAGCTGTTTTTT. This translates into CASSLGAGELFF.